The 32 T cell receptor beta chains in this list originate from one sample, sequenced in a study of breast tumors, draining lymph nodes, adjacent tissues. TCRdb used MiXCR to reprocess the multiplex PCR reads, holding one entry per CDR3 protein. Counted here are about 110,000 distinct CDR3 sequences, around 30% occurring once; the ten biggest clones make up 4.5% to 7%. Samples came from axillary lymph nodes draining the breast cancer. Specimen: axillary lymph node tissue. The receptors were gathered from a female donor with breast cancer. Some clones in this sample may be carry-over from other donors' samples.

This clonotype was seen repeatedly, ten times or more. The chain carries TRBV11-2 and TRBJ2-2, with D possibly matching TRBD2 (7 bases). The CDR3 runs 16 residues. Trimming removed 3 bases from V and 4 bases from J, with 15 bases in between. Per the germline V gene, CDR1 is SGHAT and CDR2 is FQNNGV. CDR3 nucleotides: TGTGCCAGCAGCTTCCCCGGAGGGGGGGGCACCGGGGAGCTGTTTTTT. Residues: CASSFPGGGGTGELFF.

The sample holds a few counts of this clonotype. A much larger clone lies a single base off, so this may be a read error. V gene TRBV6-1 combines with J gene TRBJ2-3; tentatively, D is TRBD1 (5 bases). CDR3 size: 14 residues. Trimming pared 4 bases from V and 3 bases from J, leaving 11 bases between. Per the germline V gene, CDR1 is MNHNS and CDR2 is SASEGT. The CDR3 spells CASSGRGWTDTQYF. The DNA of the CDR3 is TGTGCCAGCAGTGGAAGGGGATGGACAGATACGCAGTATTTT.

There are many counts of this clonotype. The chain joins TRBV7-3 to TRBJ2-7, with D tentatively TRBD2 (5 bases). Trimming stripped 2 bases from V and 6 bases from J, with 11 bases between. Per germline, CDR1 SGHTA and CDR2 FQGTGA. The CDR3 length is 13 residues. The CDR3 region is CASSLDYIGEQYF. For the CDR3, the DNA is TGTGCCAGCAGCTTAGACTATATTGGCGAGCAGTACTTC.

This clonotype came up many times. The chain combines TRBV19 with TRBJ2-6; D might be TRBD2 (5 bases). In germline, CDR1 is LNHDA, CDR2 SQIVND (reference sequence). V was clipped by 3 bases and J by 2 bases, with 17 bases between them. The CDR3 is 18 residues long. The CDR3 DNA sequence: TGTGCCAGTAGTATGGAGTTACGGGGAGCTGCTGGGGCCAACGTCCTGACTTTC. As protein: CASSMELRGAAGANVLTF.

This clonotype was seen ten or more times. The V and J genes are TRBV9 and TRBJ1-2, with D possibly being TRBD1 (6 bases). Trimming took off 5 bases at V and 0 bases at J, with 20 bases between the two ends. CDR3 length: 17 residues. CDR1 and CDR2 from the germline V gene are SGDLS and YYNGEE. Written as DNA, the CDR3 is TGTGCCAGCAGTGACACTACGGACAGAAGATCTAACTATGGCTACACCTTC. Translating it yields CASSDTTDRRSNYGYTF.

This clonotype was recorded many times. This may be a read error: a much more frequent sequence differs by one nucleotide. This chain uses TRBV11-2 with TRBJ2-5; 10 bases are shared with TRBD2. V lost 5 bases to trimming and J lost 1 base; unmatched junction nucleotides: 10. The CDR3 contains 17 residues. CDR1 is SGHAT and CDR2 is FQNNGV in the germline V gene. The CDR3 loop reads CASSHGLAAVIQETQYF. In nucleotides, the CDR3 is TGTGCCAGCAGCCACGGACTAGCGGCAGTAATCCAAGAGACCCAGTACTTC.

This clonotype was detected ten times or more. The V gene is TRBV7-9, the J gene TRBJ2-7; tentatively, D is TRBD1 (7 bases). The CDR3 extends over 16 amino acids. From germline, CDR1 is SEHNR and CDR2 FQNEAQ (reference sequence). V lost 1 base and J 3 bases, leaving 16 bases between the germline ends. The CDR3 reads CASSLVGGGFVYEQYF. CDR3 bases: TGTGCCAGCAGCTTAGTAGGAGGGGGCTTCGTCTACGAGCAGTACTTC.

This clonotype appeared once. One base away lies a much larger clone, so this may be a sequencing read error. This sequence joins TRBV19 and TRBJ2-1; TRBD1 is a possible D gene (7 bases). The CDR3 extends over 16 amino acids. In germline, CDR1 is LNHDA, CDR2 SQIVND (reference sequence). Trimming cost V 8 bases and J 4 bases, with 21 bases left between them. The CDR3 DNA reads TGTGCCAGTGGCCCAGGGGGGCGGGTTGGGTACAATGAGCAGTTCTTC. As protein: CASGPGGRVGYNEQFF.

With regard to this clonotype: At one of its ends the junction is not consistent with the germline gene, which may arise from a read error. The chain recombines TRBV10-3 with TRBJ2-2, with D possibly being TRBD2 (6 bases). This CDR3 comprises 14 residues. CDR1 and CDR2 from the germline V gene are ENHRY and SYGVKD. DNA for the CDR3: TGTGCCATCAGCGGGGCAGCGAACACCGGGGGGCTGTTTTTT. Amino acids: CAISGAANTGGLFF.

The chain is built from TRBV28 and TRBJ1-1; D possibly corresponds to TRBD1 (5 bases). The CDR3 is made up of 12 amino acids. V gave up 8 bases and J gave up 10 bases, with 17 bases separating them. The germline V gene has CDR1 MDHEN and CDR2 SYDVKM. The CDR3 here is CASGSDNRLAFF. In DNA, the CDR3 is TGTGCCAGCGGATCTGATAACAGGTTAGCTTTCTTT.

This clonotype was detected many times. The V and J genes are TRBV24-1 and TRBJ2-1; the D call may be TRBD1 or TRBD2 (5 bases each). This CDR3 has 13 amino acids. V was trimmed by 10 bases and J by 2 bases, leaving 11 bases between them. Germline lookup yields CDR1 KGHDR and CDR2 SFDVKD. The CDR3 DNA reads as TGTGCCACTGGGAAGGGACCCTACAATGAGCAGTTCTTC. Translated, it gives CATGKGPYNEQFF.

This clonotype has at least ten counts. This sequence may be a read error, since a much larger clone differs from it by one base. The V and J genes are TRBV20-1 and TRBJ2-5; D remains ambiguous. Germline V lookup: CDR1 DFQATT, CDR2 SNEGSKA (reference sequence). The germline V and J ends were trimmed by 0 bases and 7 bases, with 15 bases remaining between them. The CDR3 is 14 amino acids. This CDR3 reads CSARDLYLKATQYF. For the CDR3, the DNA is TGCAGTGCTAGAGATCTTTACCTAAAAGCGACCCAGTACTTC.

This clonotype showed up many times. This chain uses TRBV6-2 or TRBV6-3 with TRBJ1-6; 7 bases are a match to TRBD1. Trimming took 5 bases from V and 7 from J; bases not matched to a gene: 8. CDR3 length: 15 residues. From germline, CDR1 is MNHEY and CDR2 SVGEGT. CDR3 residues: CASSHVAQGNSPLHF. CDR3 sequence (DNA): TGTGCCAGCAGTCACGTGGCACAGGGGAATTCACCCCTCCACTTT.

Turning to this clonotype: This may arise from a read error, as a much more abundant clone is one base away. The V gene is TRBV27, the J gene TRBJ2-7, with D possibly TRBD1 on 6 matching bases. The length of the CDR3 is 16 residues. Germline V gene lookup returns CDR1 MNHEY and CDR2 SMNVEV (reference sequence). The CDR3 region has the DNA TGTGCCAGCAGTTTATGGGCCGGACAGAGATCCTGCGAGCAGTACTTC. Translating gives CASSLWAGQRSCEQYF.

This clonotype was recorded at least ten times. The chain has TRBV20-1 and TRBJ2-7; TRBD1 matches at 7 bases. The CDR3 loop spans 11 amino acids. The trim removed 8 bases at V and 12 bases at J, leaving 13 bases unmatched. CDR1 and CDR2 from the germline V gene are DFQATT and SNEGSKA (reference sequence). CDR3 coding DNA: TGCAGTCCTTCCGGACAGGCCAAATTGTACTTC. Its protein is CSPSGQAKLYF.

The chain recombines TRBV7-3 with TRBJ1-1; 8 nucleotides match TRBD1. Germline V lookup: CDR1 SGHTA, CDR2 FQGTGA. V shed 5 bases and J 6 bases; nucleotides not matched to a gene: 8. The CDR3 runs to 14 residues. In nucleotides, the CDR3 is TGTGCCAGCAGCAAACAGGGGGGTGAGGCTGAAGCTTTCTTT. Its protein product is CASSKQGGEAEAFF. Using reference TRBV7-3 and TRBJ1-1 for the parts outside the CDR3, the full variable domain is GAGVSQTPSNKVTEKGKYVELRCDPISGHTALYWYRQSLGQGPEFLIYFQGTGAADDSGLPNDRFFAVRPEGSVSTLKIQRTERGDSAVYLCASSKQGGEAEAFFGQGTRLTVV.

The gene calls are TRBV29-1 and TRBJ2-1; 9 nucleotides match TRBD2. V dropped 8 bases and J dropped 8; count of bases not matched to a gene: 16. The CDR3 runs to 15 residues. Germline CDR1 and CDR2: SQVTM and ANQGSEA. CDR3 sequence reads: CSLVRAGGPGDEQFF. CDR3 nucleotides: TGCAGCTTGGTTCGAGCGGGAGGCCCCGGGGATGAGCAGTTCTTC.

Remarks on this clonotype: This may stem from a read error, because a much larger clone lies one nucleotide away. This rearrangement joins TRBV6-5 to TRBJ1-2, with TRBD1 identical over 8 bases. The CDR3 sequence is 16 residues long. Unmatched junction bases numbered 14, after V lost 5 bases and J lost 6 bases. Germline V gives CDR1 MNHEY, CDR2 SVGAGI. The CDR3 DNA reads TGTGCCAGCAGTCACTACCGGGACAGGCTTGGGGATGGCTACACCTTC. This encodes CASSHYRDRLGDGYTF.

This clonotype occurred a few times. V is TRBV6-2 or TRBV6-3 and J is TRBJ1-1, with D possibly being TRBD1 (6 bases). This CDR3 is 14 amino acids long. With 4 bases removed from V and 3 bases from J, the gap between germline ends came to 12 bases. From germline, CDR1 is MNHEY and CDR2 SVGEGT. CDR3 sequence (DNA): TGTGCCAGCAGTTTTTACAGGGTGGACACTGAAGCTTTCTTT. Amino acids: CASSFYRVDTEAFF.

This clonotype was counted at least ten times. This sequence joins TRBV20-1 and TRBJ1-6, with 7 bases lining up with TRBD1. The junction had 6 bases not matched to a gene; V was cut back by 6 bases and J by 7 bases. Germline CDR1 is DFQATT and CDR2 is SNEGSKA (reference sequence). This CDR3 is 13 amino acids long. Here the CDR3 reads CSATGDRNSPLHF. The CDR3 DNA is TGCAGTGCCACAGGGGATCGGAATTCACCCCTCCACTTT.

This clonotype was seen a few times. The rearrangement uses TRBV13 and TRBJ2-7; possibly TRBD1 for D (5 bases). This CDR3 has 14 amino acids. V lost 4 bases and J 2 bases, leaving 12 bases between the germline ends. The germline V gene has CDR1 PRHDT and CDR2 FYEKMQ (reference sequence). The CDR3 is CASSSLQAPYEQYF. In nucleotides, the CDR3 is TGTGCCAGCAGCTCCCTACAGGCTCCCTACGAGCAGTACTTC.

This chain uses TRBV6-2 or TRBV6-3 with TRBJ2-7, with TRBD2 matching over 11 bases. The J segment lost 5 bases and the V segment lost 5 bases, leaving 11 bases of the junction unmatched. Germline V gives CDR1 MNHEY, CDR2 SVGEGT. CDR3 length: 16 amino acids. The CDR3 sequence: CASSHGTSGSIDEQYF. The CDR3 DNA is TGTGCCAGCAGTCACGGAACTAGCGGGAGTATCGACGAGCAGTACTTC.

The sample holds many counts of this clonotype. The CDR3 region is CASSDPGTGAYSNQPQHF. The CDR3 DNA reads as TGTGCCAGCAGTGACCCCGGGACAGGGGCTTATAGCAATCAGCCCCAGCATTTT. The rearrangement uses TRBV6-1 and TRBJ1-5, with 10 bases aligning to TRBD1. The CDR3 has 18 residues. From germline, CDR1 is MNHNS and CDR2 SASEGT. J was trimmed by 0 bases and V by 3 bases; bases with no gene match: 8.

In this sample, this clonotype turned up many times. This rearrangement joins TRBV20-1 to TRBJ2-7; D unclear. This CDR3 has 13 amino acids. Trimming took off 3 bases at V and 3 bases at J, with 12 bases between the two ends. From germline, CDR1 is DFQATT and CDR2 SNEGSKA (reference sequence). CDR3 loop: CSARNQFNYEQYF. CDR3 coding DNA: TGCAGTGCTAGGAATCAATTTAACTACGAGCAGTACTTC.

This clonotype was seen ten or more times. The rearrangement links TRBV7-8 to TRBJ1-3; 7 nucleotides line up with TRBD1. Germline loops: CDR1 SGHVS, CDR2 FQNEAQ. V shed 5 bases and J 4 bases; nucleotides not matched to a gene: 8. The CDR3 is 15 amino acids. CDR3 region: CASSTRDRVGNTIYF. The CDR3 region has the DNA TGTGCCAGCAGCACCCGGGACAGAGTGGGAAACACCATATATTTT.

To note about this clonotype: This sequence may be a read error, since a much larger clone differs from it by one base. The CDR3 carries no conserved terminal phenylalanine or tryptophan, so it likely arises from a read error. Because the CDR3's place on the DNA is in doubt, the DNA is left out and the CDR3 is given as listed by TCRdb. V and J are TRBV7-9 and TRBJ1-2; no DNA check was done on the table's D call, TRBD1. The CDR3 totals 15 residues, both ends included. From germline, CDR1 is SEHNR and CDR2 FQNEAQ (reference sequence). CDR3 sequence reads: CASSLYSQGAYGYPL.

This clonotype was observed many times. The junction shows a germline mismatch at one end, possibly a read error. V and J are TRBV7-7 and TRBJ2-2, with D perhaps matching TRBD2 (5 bases). The germline V gene has CDR1 SSHAT and CDR2 FNYEAQ (reference sequence). CDR3 length: 14 residues. The CDR3 region is CASSPGINTGELFF. CDR3 in DNA: TGTGCTAGCAGCCCCGGGATTAACACCGGGGAGCTGTTTTTT.

This clonotype came up once. As DNA, the CDR3 is TGTGCCAGTAGTGCCTACGGGTGCTCTGGAAACACCATATATTTT. It is translated as CASSAYGCSGNTIYF. The chain carries TRBV19 and TRBJ1-3, with D uncertain. The germline CDR1 and CDR2 sequences are LNHDA and SQIVND (reference sequence). This CDR3 has 15 amino acids. V gave up 5 bases and J gave up 0 bases, with 11 bases separating them.

This clonotype has ten or more counts. The CDR3: CASSGTGQGPQHF. The CDR3 nucleotides are TGTGCCAGCAGTGGGACAGGCCAGGGGCCCCAGCATTTT. The chain carries TRBV6-5 and TRBJ1-5; the match to TRBD1 covers 8 bases. Looked up from germline, CDR1 is MNHEY and CDR2 is SVGAGI. The V segment lost 5 bases and the J segment 9 bases; nucleotides outside the gene matches: 6. The CDR3 runs 13 residues.

This clonotype was recorded at least ten times. CDR3 DNA: TGTGCCAGCAGTTTAGTGGACAGGGGATCTTATGGCTACACCTTC. Translated: CASSLVDRGSYGYTF. V and J are TRBV28 and TRBJ1-2; 9 nucleotides match TRBD1. The length of the CDR3 is 15 residues. V shed 2 bases and J 5 bases; nucleotides not matched to a gene: 6. CDR1 and CDR2 from the germline V gene are MDHEN and SYDVKM.

This clonotype ranks as medium-sized. The V and J genes are TRBV20-1 and TRBJ2-2; D uncertain. Germline V gene data show CDR1 as DFQATT and CDR2 as SNEGSKA (reference sequence). V was shortened by 0 bases and J by 3 bases, with 11 bases between the two germline ends. There are 15 residues in the CDR3. The CDR3 DNA is TGCAGTGCTAGAGATATTGGGGTTGACACCGGGGAGCTGTTTTTT. Its protein product is CSARDIGVDTGELFF.

This clonotype was seen ten or more times. J is TRBJ2-5 and V is TRBV5-1; TRBD2 matches 14 bases. The V and J ends lost 5 bases and 8 bases, in that order; junction bases with no gene match: 5. The germline gives CDR1 SGHRS, CDR2 YFSETQ. This CDR3 has 14 residues. The CDR3 reads CASRPGLAGDTQYF. Written as DNA, the CDR3 is TGCGCCAGCAGACCGGGACTAGCGGGAGACACCCAGTACTTC. Using reference TRBV5-1 and TRBJ2-5 for the parts outside the CDR3, the full variable domain is KAGVTQTPRYLIKTRGQQVTLSCSPISGHRSVSWYQQTPGQGLQFLFEYFSETQRNKGNFPGRFSGRQFSNSRSEMNVSTLELGDSALYLCASRPGLAGDTQYFGPGTRLLVL.